This T cell receptor beta chain was documented in a study of blood T cell repertoires in COVID-19 (dated by TCRdb to 2018 to 2020). About the study as a whole: The collaborator samples originated in the United States, Italy and Spain and spanned the acute and convalescent phases of COVID-19. The material from the prospective study consisted of cDNA or gDNA derived from T cells, B-cell-depleted T cells, or PBMCs. The dataset comprised deeply sampled blood TCRbeta repertoires from subjects exposed to, actively infected with, or recovered from COVID-19. The repertoires were released in a freely available public database intended as a resource for research on the immune response to SARS-CoV-2. The samples were drawn from the first 160 participants of the ongoing ImmuneRACE study and from 950 to 1,500 subjects provided by 6 global collaborators. The sample metadata nearly always contained a de-identified subject ID, COVID-19 status, age in years and sex. Where available, HLA class I and class II types were taken from metadata supplied by the sample provider and were not determined by assay-based typing. The paper's findings and limits, for the study overall: Clinical and demographic metadata were provided uncurated, with the amount varying by source and participant.

Participants in the prospective study were enrolled through a virtual design, were aged roughly 18 to 100 years, and lived in under 25 United States geographic areas. In the prospective study, cohorts were assigned on the basis of participant-reported clinical history obtained from a screening survey and a study questionnaire. For ImmuneRACE Cohort 3, a participant was defined as recovered based on two consecutive negative NP/OP PCR tests, clearance by a healthcare professional, or resolution of symptoms. Mobile phlebotomists in the prospective study collected whole blood, serum and a nasopharyngeal or oropharyngeal swab from every participant. Over a roughly two-month period, participants in the prospective study had the option of providing additional blood draws and questionnaires. Prospective study blood samples were shipped either frozen or at room temperature before DNA extraction. Looking up the germline V gene yields CDR1 MNHEY and CDR2 SVGAGI. Including the terminal cysteine and phenylalanine, the CDR3 comprises 16 residues. CDR3 DNA only is kept here, 48 bases in frame from base 1. Unmatched junction bases come to 15, with V trimmed by 6 bases and J by 6 bases.

Comments on this clone: The antigen it binds to is not known. No much larger clone is present one base from it, and per-base qualities are unavailable.

TCRbeta CDR3 regions were amplified from genomic DNA by means of the immunoSEQ Assay, a bias-controlled multiplex PCR. As for how the authors treated the data: The number of nucleated cells in each sample was estimated from the amplification of reference gene primers within the assay. Sequence reads were collapsed and filtered to measure the absolute abundance of every unique TCRbeta CDR3 rearrangement. For each sample, productive Simpson clonality was calculated as the square root of Simpson's diversity index over productive rearrangements. In TCRdb, the immuneACCESS table is reduced to in-frame sequences with V and J assigned. These tables do not hold every clone; where another copy was compared, an unresolved V gene accounts for under half, and the others remain unexplained. V and J calls and clone size come straight from that table; D and trimming were deduced from the DNA. In all, the sample holds over 150,000 clones, and about 90% of those were seen once. The ten largest make up roughly 7% of the sample.

The chain is made from TRBV6-5 and TRBJ2-3; 7 bases in the middle match TRBD2. Input material: PBMCs or T cells enriched from blood (not recorded which). This clonotype was obtained from a woman aged 45-59 years who had recovered from COVID-19. The CDR3 region reads CASSYKGGFATDTQYF. The DNA reads as follows: TGTGCCAGCAGCTACAAGGGAGGGTTCGCGACGGATACGCAGTATTTT.